This entry concerns a single T cell receptor beta chain. These data are taken from a study of OX40 agonist ivuxolimab in advanced cancers. Across the study: As their treatment, patients were administered ivuxolimab, an agonistic anti-OX40 (CD134) antibody. Three partial responders included one hepatocellular carcinoma patient and two cutaneous melanoma patients.

In germline, CDR1 is SEHNR, CDR2 FQNEAQ (reference sequence). Trimming removed 3 bases at V and 3 bases at J, with 11 bases between. CDR3 length equals 15 residues. Libraries were prepared by immunoSEQ multiplex PCR; TCRdb keeps only in-frame clonotypes and omits some of them. The data show fewer than 55,000 clones, over 70% seen once. The sequence derives from an adult with an advanced solid tumor such as melanoma, head and neck, liver or kidney cancer. The specimen was CD4+ or CD8+ T cells sorted from blood, collected in a trial of the OX40 agonist ivuxolimab. The chain carries TRBV7-9 and TRBJ2-2; D is ambiguous. CDR3 sequence: CASSFRSGDTGELFF. In nucleotides, the CDR3 is TGTGCCAGCAGCTTTAGATCCGGAGACACCGGGGAGCTGTTTTTT.